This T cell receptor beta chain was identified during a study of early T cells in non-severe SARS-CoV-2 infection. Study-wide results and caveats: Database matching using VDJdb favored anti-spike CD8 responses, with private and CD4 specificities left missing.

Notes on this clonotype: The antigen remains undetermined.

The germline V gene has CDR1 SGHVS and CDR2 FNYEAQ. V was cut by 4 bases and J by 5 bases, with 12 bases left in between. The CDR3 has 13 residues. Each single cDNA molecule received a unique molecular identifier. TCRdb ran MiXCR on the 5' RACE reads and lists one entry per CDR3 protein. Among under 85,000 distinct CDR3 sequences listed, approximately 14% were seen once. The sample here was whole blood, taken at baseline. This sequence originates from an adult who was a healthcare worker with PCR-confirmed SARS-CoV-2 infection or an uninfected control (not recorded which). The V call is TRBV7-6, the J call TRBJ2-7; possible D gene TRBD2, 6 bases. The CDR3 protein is CASSSGTLDEQYF. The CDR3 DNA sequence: TGTGCCAGCAGCTCGGGGACTTTAGACGAGCAGTACTTC.